Given below is one TCR beta chain in context. Its specificity is not known. Specified time point: peripheral blood 6 weeks after treatment start. Patients in the study were battling locally advanced or metastatic urothelial carcinoma. This sample is drawn from a study of PD-L1 blockade in urothelial cancer. Assay used: immunoSEQ multiplex PCR; TCRdb lists only in-frame clones, some missing. The sample carries about 120,000 clones, around nine tenths recorded once. This CDR3 contains 11 residues. Trimming pared 7 bases from V and 6 bases from J, leaving 9 bases between. Looked up from germline, CDR1 is MNHEY and CDR2 is SVGAGI. Whole-study findings and limits: For durable-benefit patients, tumor-associated blood clones expanded more at 3 weeks.

This chain joins TRBV6-5 and TRBJ2-5; unclear D gene. This sequence originates from a man aged 60-69 years with urothelial cancer. The sequencing used PBMCs, collected around atezolizumab (anti-PD-L1) treatment. CDR3 nucleotide sequence: TGTGCCAGCACCCTCTTCCAGACCCAGTACTTC. Translating gives CASTLFQTQYF.